The clone carrying this T cell receptor beta chain was counted only a few times. As yet, its antigen is unknown. Relying on iRepertoire HTBI primers and Arm-PCR of CDR3 regions, the team built TCR beta libraries. TCRdb re-called the multiplex PCR reads with MiXCR, one entry per CDR3 protein. The table includes over 400,000 distinct CDR3 sequences, around 15% detected once. This CDR3 contains 18 residues. CDR1 is DFQATT and CDR2 is SNEGSKA in the germline V gene (reference sequence). V lost 5 bases and J 0 bases, leaving 23 bases between the germline ends. Specified time point: newly diagnosed GD, antithyroid drugs for less than 3 months. Making the TCR library involved RNA that had been extracted from PBMCs. This entry belongs to a study of regulatory T cells in long-lasting Graves disease. General observations from the study: Shared public clonotypes totalled around 2,900 in persistent patients, compared with 966 in new patients.

These same data were also listed under a study on T cells in Graves' hyperthyroidism and ophthalmopathy.

The starting material was peripheral blood mononuclear cells (PBMCs), obtained at new diagnosis, from a patient treated with antithyroid drugs. This TCR came from a woman aged 50 to 65 with Graves disease. The V call is TRBV20-1, the J call TRBJ2-1; D is tentatively TRBD1 or TRBD2 (6 bases each). The CDR3 nucleotides are TGCAGTGCTCCCCTCTATGTACTGGAGGGGGGCTCCTACAATGAGCAGTTCTTC. Its translation is CSAPLYVLEGGSYNEQFF.